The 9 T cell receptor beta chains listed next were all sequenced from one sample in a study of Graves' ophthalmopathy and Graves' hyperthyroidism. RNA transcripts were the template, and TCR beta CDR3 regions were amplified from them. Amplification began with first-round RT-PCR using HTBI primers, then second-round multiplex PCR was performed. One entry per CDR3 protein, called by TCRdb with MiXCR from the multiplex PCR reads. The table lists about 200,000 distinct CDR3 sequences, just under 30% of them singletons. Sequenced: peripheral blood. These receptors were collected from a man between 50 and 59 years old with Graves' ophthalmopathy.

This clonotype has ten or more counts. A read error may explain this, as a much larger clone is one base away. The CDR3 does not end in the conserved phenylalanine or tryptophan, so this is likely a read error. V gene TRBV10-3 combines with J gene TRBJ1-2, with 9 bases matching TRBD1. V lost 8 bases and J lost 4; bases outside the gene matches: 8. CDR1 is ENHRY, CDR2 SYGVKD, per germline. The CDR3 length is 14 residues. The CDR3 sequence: CAIGDRASVYGYTL. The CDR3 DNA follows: TGTGCCATCGGGGACAGGGCTTCTGTCTATGGCTACACCCTC.

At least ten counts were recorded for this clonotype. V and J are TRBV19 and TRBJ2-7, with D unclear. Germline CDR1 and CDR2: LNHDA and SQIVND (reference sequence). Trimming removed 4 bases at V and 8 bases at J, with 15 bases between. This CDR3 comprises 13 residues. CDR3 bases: TGTGCCAGTAGTAAAGGACCATCCCTGCAGCAGTACTTC. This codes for CASSKGPSLQQYF.

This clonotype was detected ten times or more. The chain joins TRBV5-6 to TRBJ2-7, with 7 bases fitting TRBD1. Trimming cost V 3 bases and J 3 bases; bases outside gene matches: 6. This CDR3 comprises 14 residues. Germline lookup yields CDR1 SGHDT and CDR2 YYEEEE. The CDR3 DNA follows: TGTGCCAGCAGCTCGTCGGGACAGATCTACGAGCAGTACTTC. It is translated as CASSSSGQIYEQYF. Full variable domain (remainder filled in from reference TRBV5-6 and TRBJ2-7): DAGVTQSPTHLIKTRGQQVTLRCSPKSGHDTVSWYQQALGQGPQFIFQYYEEEERQRGNFPDRFSGHQFPNYSSELNVNALLLGDSALYLCASSSSGQIYEQYFGPGTRLTVT.

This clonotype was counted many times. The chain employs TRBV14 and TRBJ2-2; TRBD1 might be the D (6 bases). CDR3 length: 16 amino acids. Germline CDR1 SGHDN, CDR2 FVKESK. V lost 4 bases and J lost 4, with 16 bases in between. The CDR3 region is CASSPLQGRPTGELFF. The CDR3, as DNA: TGTGCCAGCAGCCCCTTACAGGGTCGGCCCACCGGGGAGCTGTTTTTT.

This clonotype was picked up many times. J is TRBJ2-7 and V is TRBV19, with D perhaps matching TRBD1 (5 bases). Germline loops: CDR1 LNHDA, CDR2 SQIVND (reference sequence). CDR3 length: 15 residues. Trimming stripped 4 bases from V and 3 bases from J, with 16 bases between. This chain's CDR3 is CASSTDISGLYEQYF. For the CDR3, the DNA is TGTGCCAGTAGTACGGACATTTCAGGGCTCTACGAGCAGTACTTC.

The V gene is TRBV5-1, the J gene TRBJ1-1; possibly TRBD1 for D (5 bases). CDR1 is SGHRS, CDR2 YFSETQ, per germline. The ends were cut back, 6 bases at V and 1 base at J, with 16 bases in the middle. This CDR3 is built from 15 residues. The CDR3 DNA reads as TGCGCCAGCAATGTATTTGGGACTGAGAACACTGAAGCTTTCTTT. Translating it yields CASNVFGTENTEAFF. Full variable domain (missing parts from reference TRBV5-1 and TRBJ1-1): KAGVTQTPRYLIKTRGQQVTLSCSPISGHRSVSWYQQTPGQGLQFLFEYFSETQRNKGNFPGRFSGRQFSNSRSEMNVSTLELGDSALYLCASNVFGTENTEAFFGQGTRLTVV.

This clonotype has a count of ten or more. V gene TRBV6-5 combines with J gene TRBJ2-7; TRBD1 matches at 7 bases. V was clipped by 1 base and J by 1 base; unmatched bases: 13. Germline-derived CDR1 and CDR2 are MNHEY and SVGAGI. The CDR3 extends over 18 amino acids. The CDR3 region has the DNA TGTGCCAGCAGTTACTTGGGGACAGACAAGTACTTTTCCTACGAGCAGTACTTC. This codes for CASSYLGTDKYFSYEQYF.

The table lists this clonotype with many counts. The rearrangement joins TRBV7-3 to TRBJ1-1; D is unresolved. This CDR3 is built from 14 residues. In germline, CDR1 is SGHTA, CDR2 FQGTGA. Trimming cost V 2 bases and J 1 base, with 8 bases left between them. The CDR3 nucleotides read TGTGCCAGCAGCTTACGCGTCGAGAACACTGAAGCTTTCTTT. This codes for CASSLRVENTEAFF.

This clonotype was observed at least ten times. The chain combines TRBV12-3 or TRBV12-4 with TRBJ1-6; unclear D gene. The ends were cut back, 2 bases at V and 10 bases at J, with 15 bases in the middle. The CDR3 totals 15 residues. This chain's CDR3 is CASSLKATVGSPLHF. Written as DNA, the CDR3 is TGTGCCAGCAGTTTAAAGGCCACAGTCGGATCACCCCTCCACTTT.